The rows below give T cell receptor beta chains drawn from one sample of a study of T cell responses to AZD1222 COVID-19 vaccine. Libraries were prepared by immunoSEQ multiplex PCR; TCRdb keeps only in-frame clonotypes and omits some of them. The top ten clones hold approximately 4% of a sample with some 120,000 clones, approximately 85% of them seen once. The sample was peripheral blood, taken on day 0 of MenACWY control vaccination. The receptors shown here come from an adult in good health. Both conserved end residues are part of each CDR3. A D gene is named only where the DNA matches it firmly. Only some rows state a clone size, as once, few, many or a class for expanded clones.

clone_size: once
j_call: TRBJ1-1
cdr3_length: 13
d_call: NA
v_call: TRBV2
cdr3_nt: TGTGCCAGCATGCAGCGACCGCACACTGAAGCTTTCTTT
cdr3_aa: CASMQRPHTEAFF

clone_size: NA
j_call: TRBJ1-4
cdr3_length: 12
d_call: NA
v_call: TRBV28
cdr3_nt: TGTGGGATTAATTGGGGAGGGGAAAAACTGTTTTTT
cdr3_aa: CGINWGGEKLFF

clone_size: NA
j_call: TRBJ1-3
cdr3_length: 15
d_call: TRBD1
v_call: TRBV5-4
cdr3_nt: TGTGCCAGCAGCATAGGGACAGGGGCTGGAAACACCATATATTTT
cdr3_aa: CASSIGTGAGNTIYF

clone_size: NA
j_call: TRBJ2-2
cdr3_length: 17
d_call: NA
v_call: TRBV9
cdr3_nt: TGTGCCAGCAGCGTAGGATCTTGGGCAGGGTCGTCCGGGGAGCTGTTTTTT
cdr3_aa: CASSVGSWAGSSGELFF

clone_size: NA
j_call: TRBJ1-2
cdr3_length: 15
d_call: NA
v_call: TRBV6-5
cdr3_nt: TGTGCCAGCACCCGGGGGAGGCCAGCTAACTATGGCTACACCTTC
cdr3_aa: CASTRGRPANYGYTF

clone_size: NA
j_call: TRBJ1-2
cdr3_length: 14
d_call: NA
v_call: TRBV3-1/TRBV3-2
cdr3_nt: TGTGCCAGCAGCCAAGCATTGTGGGGACTGGGCTACACCTTC
cdr3_aa: CASSQALWGLGYTF

clone_size: few
j_call: TRBJ2-5
cdr3_length: 11
d_call: NA
v_call: TRBV20-1
cdr3_nt: TGCAGTGCCCCATCTCGGGAGACCCAGTACTTC
cdr3_aa: CSAPSRETQYF

clone_size: NA
j_call: TRBJ1-2
cdr3_length: 14
d_call: NA
v_call: TRBV4-3
cdr3_nt: TGCGCCAGCAGCCAAGAGCTTACGCTAGCGGGCTACACCTTC
cdr3_aa: CASSQELTLAGYTF

clone_size: NA
j_call: TRBJ2-7
cdr3_length: 13
d_call: NA
v_call: TRBV4-1
cdr3_nt: TGCGCCAGCAGCCAAGACGGGCGGGCCCAGCAGTACTTC
cdr3_aa: CASSQDGRAQQYF

clone_size: NA
j_call: TRBJ2-3
cdr3_length: 13
d_call: NA
v_call: TRBV7-2
cdr3_nt: TGTGCCAGCAGCCTGCAATTTACCGATACGCAGTATTTT
cdr3_aa: CASSLQFTDTQYF

clone_size: NA
j_call: TRBJ1-4
cdr3_length: 15
d_call: NA
v_call: TRBV3-1/TRBV3-2
cdr3_nt: TGTGCCAGCAGCCGAGACTCCCGGGCGGGTGAAAAACTGTTTTTT
cdr3_aa: CASSRDSRAGEKLFF

clone_size: NA
j_call: TRBJ1-6
cdr3_length: 15
d_call: NA
v_call: TRBV5-5
cdr3_nt: TGTGCCAGCAGCTTGAGTTTGGGGGTGCGGTCACCCCTCCACTTT
cdr3_aa: CASSLSLGVRSPLHF

clone_size: NA
j_call: TRBJ2-7
cdr3_length: 13
d_call: NA
v_call: TRBV28
cdr3_nt: TGTGCCAGCAGTATAGGGCTCTCCTACGAGCAGTACTTC
cdr3_aa: CASSIGLSYEQYF

clone_size: NA
j_call: TRBJ2-3
cdr3_length: 11
d_call: NA
v_call: TRBV13
cdr3_nt: TGTGCCAGCGGCCCCACAGATACGCAGTATTTT
cdr3_aa: CASGPTDTQYF

clone_size: few
j_call: TRBJ1-2
cdr3_length: 11
d_call: NA
v_call: TRBV6-1
cdr3_nt: TGTGCCAGCAGTGACAGCTATGGCTACACCTTC
cdr3_aa: CASSDSYGYTF

clone_size: few
j_call: TRBJ2-2
cdr3_length: 14
d_call: TRBD1
v_call: TRBV9
cdr3_nt: TGTGCCAGCAGGATTACAGGGGGGACCGGGGAGCTGTTTTTT
cdr3_aa: CASRITGGTGELFF

clone_size: NA
j_call: TRBJ2-3
cdr3_length: 16
d_call: TRBD2
v_call: TRBV7-6
cdr3_nt: TGTGCCAGCAGCTTAGACAGCGGGGGGGCTGGAGATACGCAGTATTTT
cdr3_aa: CASSLDSGGAGDTQYF

clone_size: NA
j_call: TRBJ1-5
cdr3_length: 14
d_call: TRBD1
v_call: TRBV24-1
cdr3_nt: TGTGCCACCAGTGAACCCGACAGGGCTCAGCCCCAGCATTTT
cdr3_aa: CATSEPDRAQPQHF

clone_size: NA
j_call: TRBJ1-1
cdr3_length: 11
d_call: TRBD1
v_call: TRBV29-1
cdr3_nt: TGCAGCGCCGGAACAGGGGTTGAAGCTTTCTTT
cdr3_aa: CSAGTGVEAFF

clone_size: NA
j_call: TRBJ2-5
cdr3_length: 14
d_call: NA
v_call: TRBV27
cdr3_nt: TGTGCCAGCAGTCAAGACAGTTTCCCAAAGACCCAGTACTTC
cdr3_aa: CASSQDSFPKTQYF

clone_size: NA
j_call: TRBJ2-4
cdr3_length: 14
d_call: TRBD1
v_call: TRBV27
cdr3_nt: TGTGCCAGCAGTAATCGAGGACAGGGAAACATTCAGTACTTC
cdr3_aa: CASSNRGQGNIQYF

clone_size: few
j_call: TRBJ1-6
cdr3_length: 14
d_call: TRBD1
v_call: TRBV10-1
cdr3_nt: TGCGCCAGCAGCACTGACAGGGGGACTTCACCCCTCCACTTT
cdr3_aa: CASSTDRGTSPLHF

clone_size: NA
j_call: TRBJ1-2
cdr3_length: 13
d_call: NA
v_call: TRBV3-1/TRBV3-2
cdr3_nt: TGTGCCAGCAGCCCCCCAGGGTTCTATGGCTACACCTTC
cdr3_aa: CASSPPGFYGYTF

clone_size: NA
j_call: TRBJ2-6
cdr3_length: 18
d_call: TRBD1
v_call: TRBV27
cdr3_nt: TGTGCCAGCAGTCCGTACAGGGGGCTTGGGACTGGGGCCAACGTCCTGACTTTC
cdr3_aa: CASSPYRGLGTGANVLTF

clone_size: NA
j_call: TRBJ1-1
cdr3_length: 16
d_call: TRBD1
v_call: TRBV15
cdr3_nt: TGTGCCACCAGCAGAGGGACAGGGGGTAAAAACACTGAAGCTTTCTTT
cdr3_aa: CATSRGTGGKNTEAFF

clone_size: NA
j_call: TRBJ1-5
cdr3_length: 14
d_call: TRBD1
v_call: TRBV19
cdr3_nt: TGTGCCAGTAGTTCCACAGGGGGCAATCAGCCCCAGCATTTT
cdr3_aa: CASSSTGGNQPQHF

clone_size: few
j_call: TRBJ2-1
cdr3_length: 13
d_call: NA
v_call: TRBV7-2
cdr3_nt: TGTGCCAGCAGCTTAGACAACCACAATGAGCAGTTCTTC
cdr3_aa: CASSLDNHNEQFF

clone_size: once
j_call: TRBJ1-2
cdr3_length: 15
d_call: NA
v_call: TRBV7-2
cdr3_nt: TGTGCCAGCAGCAACGCCGCGCCTGATCAGAGGGGGAACACCTTC
cdr3_aa: CASSNAAPDQRGNTF

clone_size: few
j_call: TRBJ1-6
cdr3_length: 15
d_call: NA
v_call: TRBV10-3
cdr3_nt: TGTGCCATCAGTGAGTCGGGGGTGAATAATTCACCCCTCCACTTT
cdr3_aa: CAISESGVNNSPLHF

clone_size: NA
j_call: TRBJ1-2
cdr3_length: 10
d_call: NA
v_call: TRBV20-1
cdr3_nt: TGCAGTGCTGCGGGGCTTGGCTACACCTTC
cdr3_aa: CSAAGLGYTF

clone_size: NA
j_call: TRBJ1-5
cdr3_length: 17
d_call: NA
v_call: TRBV28
cdr3_nt: TGTGCCAGCAGTTTAGGTAAAGGGGCTGGGAGCAATCAGCCCCAGCATTTT
cdr3_aa: CASSLGKGAGSNQPQHF

clone_size: few
j_call: TRBJ1-1
cdr3_length: 13
d_call: NA
v_call: TRBV24-1
cdr3_nt: TGTGCCACCGCGAAGGCGGGGAACACTGAAGCTTTCTTT
cdr3_aa: CATAKAGNTEAFF

clone_size: NA
j_call: TRBJ2-5
cdr3_length: 13
d_call: NA
v_call: TRBV5-1
cdr3_nt: TGCGCCAGCAGCCGACAGGCTGAAGAGACCCAGTACTTC
cdr3_aa: CASSRQAEETQYF

clone_size: NA
j_call: TRBJ2-2
cdr3_length: 16
d_call: NA
v_call: TRBV2
cdr3_nt: TGTGCCAGCAGTGAAGTGAACTCCCTGAACGGCGGGGAGCTGTTTTTT
cdr3_aa: CASSEVNSLNGGELFF

clone_size: NA
j_call: TRBJ1-2
cdr3_length: 18
d_call: NA
v_call: TRBV27
cdr3_nt: TGTGCCAGCAGTTTATCCCCGCGGGCAGGGGCCGCCCCCTATGGCTACACCTTC
cdr3_aa: CASSLSPRAGAAPYGYTF

clone_size: NA
j_call: TRBJ2-7
cdr3_length: 15
d_call: TRBD1
v_call: TRBV5-5
cdr3_nt: TGTGCCAGCAGCCGGGTGGGACAGGGTCCCTACGAGCAGTACTTC
cdr3_aa: CASSRVGQGPYEQYF

clone_size: NA
j_call: TRBJ1-5
cdr3_length: 13
d_call: NA
v_call: TRBV9
cdr3_nt: TGTGCCAGCAGCGCACGGGTGGATCAGCCCCAGCATTTT
cdr3_aa: CASSARVDQPQHF

clone_size: few
j_call: TRBJ2-2
cdr3_length: 16
d_call: NA
v_call: TRBV30
cdr3_nt: TGTGCCTCGTTATCCGGGCTAGGCCCGCGGACCGGGGAGCTGTTTTTT
cdr3_aa: CASLSGLGPRTGELFF

clone_size: NA
j_call: TRBJ2-1
cdr3_length: 14
d_call: TRBD2
v_call: TRBV6-6
cdr3_nt: TGTGCCAGCAGTTACCGGGGGGGGTCGGGTGAGCAGTTCTTC
cdr3_aa: CASSYRGGSGEQFF

clone_size: NA
j_call: TRBJ1-4
cdr3_length: 13
d_call: NA
v_call: TRBV30
cdr3_nt: TGTGCCCTGAGGGGGGATCGCGGTGAAAAACTGTTTTTT
cdr3_aa: CALRGDRGEKLFF

clone_size: NA
j_call: TRBJ2-3
cdr3_length: 12
d_call: NA
v_call: TRBV3-1/TRBV3-2
cdr3_nt: TGTGCCAGCAGCCTAGGACTCGCGACGCAGTATTTT
cdr3_aa: CASSLGLATQYF

clone_size: NA
j_call: TRBJ2-2
cdr3_length: 16
d_call: TRBD1
v_call: TRBV30
cdr3_nt: TGTGCCTGGAGGAGGTGGACAGGGGGCAACACCGGGGAGCTGTTTTTT
cdr3_aa: CAWRRWTGGNTGELFF

clone_size: NA
j_call: TRBJ2-1
cdr3_length: 14
d_call: TRBD1
v_call: TRBV10-2
cdr3_nt: TGCGCCAGCAGTGGGACAGGGGGCTTGGATGAGCAGTTCTTC
cdr3_aa: CASSGTGGLDEQFF

clone_size: once
j_call: TRBJ1-2
cdr3_length: 14
d_call: NA
v_call: TRBV15
cdr3_nt: TGTGCCACCAGCAGAGGGGGTTTTAACTATGGCTACACCTTC
cdr3_aa: CATSRGGFNYGYTF

clone_size: NA
j_call: TRBJ2-3
cdr3_length: 12
d_call: TRBD2
v_call: TRBV7-9
cdr3_nt: TGTGCCAGCAGCCCGGGGGGACTAGTCGTGAATTTT
cdr3_aa: CASSPGGLVVNF

clone_size: NA
j_call: TRBJ2-7
cdr3_length: 13
d_call: NA
v_call: TRBV27
cdr3_nt: TGTGCCAGCAGTTTGTGGGGAACCTACGAGCAGTACTTC
cdr3_aa: CASSLWGTYEQYF

clone_size: NA
j_call: TRBJ1-6
cdr3_length: 16
d_call: NA
v_call: TRBV14
cdr3_nt: TGTGCCAGCAGCCAAGATACGGGGGGGAACAATTCACCCCTCCACTTT
cdr3_aa: CASSQDTGGNNSPLHF

clone_size: NA
j_call: TRBJ1-1
cdr3_length: 14
d_call: NA
v_call: TRBV5-1
cdr3_nt: TGCGCCAGCAGCATGTTACAGCCGAACACTGAAGCTTTCTTT
cdr3_aa: CASSMLQPNTEAFF

clone_size: NA
j_call: TRBJ2-3
cdr3_length: 18
d_call: TRBD2
v_call: TRBV4-2
cdr3_nt: TGTGCCAGCAGCCAAGAGGTCCGTGTCGGGGGGAGCACAGATACGCAGTATTTT
cdr3_aa: CASSQEVRVGGSTDTQYF